These 5 T cell receptor beta chains came from one sample sequenced in a study of CD8+ T cells in alopecia areata. Treatment defined: oral pan-JAK inhibitor, 5-10 mg twice daily. cDNA reverse transcribed from extracted RNA served as the sequencing template. Data came from immunoSEQ multiplex PCR; TCRdb stores just in-frame clones and leaves some out. The table has about 160,000 clones, approximately 57% seen once. The specimen was CD4+ T cells sorted from blood, collected at week 24, from a patient treated with tofacitinib. Every receptor here comes from a human donor with alopecia areata.

V usage is TRBV29-1 and J usage is TRBJ1-1, with D perhaps matching TRBD1 (6 bases). The CDR3 is 13 residues long. Trimming pared 6 bases from V and 4 bases from J, leaving 15 bases between. Germline assignment: CDR1 SQVTM and CDR2 ANQGSEA. The CDR3 loop reads CSVDKGGVTEAFF. Written as DNA, the CDR3 is TGCAGCGTCGACAAGGGGGGGGTCACTGAAGCTTTCTTT.

This clone was seen more than once but under ten times. The rearrangement uses TRBV27 and TRBJ2-2; the D gene is possibly TRBD2 (6 bases). The germline V and J ends were trimmed by 3 bases and 4 bases, with 9 bases remaining between them. The CDR3 is 14 residues long. Germline assignment: CDR1 MNHEY and CDR2 SMNVEV (reference sequence). CDR3 protein: CASSFRGLTGELFF. As DNA, the CDR3 is TGTGCCAGCAGTTTTAGGGGACTCACCGGGGAGCTGTTTTTT.

This clone was counted only a few times. V is TRBV27 and J is TRBJ1-2, with D possibly being TRBD1 (5 bases). Looked up from germline, CDR1 is MNHEY and CDR2 is SMNVEV (reference sequence). This CDR3 is 14 amino acids long. The V gene lost 2 bases and the J gene lost 8 bases, with 15 bases spanning the gap. The CDR3 coding sequence is TGTGCCAGCAGTTTAAATCGGGGGGAGCGCGGCTACACCTTC. Amino acid sequence: CASSLNRGERGYTF.

The chain joins TRBV9 to TRBJ2-1; D is ambiguous. The CDR3 contains 12 residues. The germline gives CDR1 SGDLS, CDR2 YYNGEE. With 4 bases removed from V and 4 bases from J, the gap between germline ends came to 6 bases. CDR3 in amino acids: CASSTRYNEQFF. CDR3 bases: TGTGCCAGCAGCACCCGTTACAATGAGCAGTTCTTC.

Comments on this clone: A junction end diverges from the germline sequence, so it may reflect a read error. This rearrangement joins TRBV5-1 to TRBJ2-5; 7 bases fit TRBD2. CDR3 length: 15 residues. CDR1 is SGHRS and CDR2 is YFSETQ in the germline V gene. CDR3 loop: CASTPGSSGQGTQYF. Here the CDR3 DNA reads TGCGCCAGCACCCCGGGCTCTAGCGGACAAGGGACCCAGTACTTC.